This T cell receptor (beta chain) was sequenced during a study of Ad26.COV2.S vaccination and SARS-CoV-2 variants. Study-level results: Non-spike TCR breadth showed similarity between vaccine and placebo recipients. Following vaccination, spike-specific CD8+ and CD4+ T cell responses reportedly exhibited substantial breadth. It is possible that the TCR breadth and depth analyses underestimated the total T cell responses.

TCRdb's table, derived via immunoSEQ multiplex PCR, lists solely in-frame clones and lacks some. The top ten hold 15% to 20% of the sample, which has about 94,000 clones, roughly 84% seen once. Note on this clone: Its antigen is as yet unknown.

The length of the CDR3 is 14 residues. The germline CDR1 and CDR2 sequences are MDHEN and SYDVKM. Germline trimming cut 2 bases from V and 2 bases from J; bases unmatched to any gene: 0. This clonotype originated in a human donor who had recovered from COVID-19. The specimen comprised peripheral blood, sampled after recovery from COVID-19. V gene TRBV28 combines with J gene TRBJ2-7; 10 nucleotides line up with TRBD1. The DNA of the CDR3 is TGTGCCAGCAGTTTAGGGACAGGGGCCTACGAGCAGTACTTC. Its translation: CASSLGTGAYEQYF.